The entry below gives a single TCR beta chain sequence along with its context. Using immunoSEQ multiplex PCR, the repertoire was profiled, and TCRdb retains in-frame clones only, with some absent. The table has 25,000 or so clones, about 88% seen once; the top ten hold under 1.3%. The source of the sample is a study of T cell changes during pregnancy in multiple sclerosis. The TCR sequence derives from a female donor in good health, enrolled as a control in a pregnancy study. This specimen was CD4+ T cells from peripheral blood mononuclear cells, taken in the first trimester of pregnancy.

In DNA form, the CDR3 reads TGTGCCAGCAGCTTAGAGTCTAGATTCCGACAGTCCTCTAACTATGGCTACACCTTC. This sequence encodes CASSLESRFRQSSNYGYTF. The rearrangement links TRBV13 to TRBJ1-2; TRBD1 is a possible D gene (5 bases). Per germline, CDR1 PRHDT and CDR2 FYEKMQ (reference sequence). V dropped 1 base and J dropped 0 bases, with 21 bases sitting between them. The length of the CDR3 is 19 residues. Full variable domain (remainder filled in from reference TRBV13 and TRBJ1-2): AAGVIQSPRHLIKEKRETATLKCYPIPRHDTVYWYQQGPGQDPQFLISFYEKMQSDKGSIPDRFSAQQFSDYHSELNMSSLELGDSALYFCASSLESRFRQSSNYGYTFGSGTRLTVV.